The 6 T cell receptor beta chains reported below all come from one sample, sequenced in a study of cytomegalovirus exposure and HLA in healthy donors. Clones were read by immunoSEQ multiplex PCR, and TCRdb kept only the in-frame ones, dropping some. Of roughly 190,000 clones listed, roughly 88% are singletons. Sequenced material: PBMCs. The source of these receptors is a woman aged 18 to 35 in good health and CMV-seronegative.

This chain connects TRBV18 to TRBJ2-7; 11 positions agree with TRBD2. Trimming removed 8 bases from V and 3 bases from J; junction bases left unmatched: 6. The CDR3 runs to 14 residues. Germline-derived CDR1 and CDR2 are KGHSH and LQKENI. The CDR3 sequence is CASETGTSGYEQYF. CDR3 coding DNA: TGTGCCAGCGAAACCGGGACTAGCGGCTACGAGCAGTACTTC.

The chain couples TRBV7-8 to TRBJ2-7, with D hard to call. The CDR3 spans 14 residues. Germline V gene lookup returns CDR1 SGHVS and CDR2 FQNEAQ. V lost 5 bases and J 7 bases, leaving 18 bases between the germline ends. CDR3 in DNA: TGTGCCAGCAGCCGCACTAATTGGCCTCGGGAGCAGTACTTC. It yields the protein CASSRTNWPREQYF.

This clone turned up a few times. J is TRBJ2-3 and V is TRBV5-1, with D perhaps TRBD1 (6 bases). Per the germline V gene, CDR1 is SGHRS and CDR2 is YFSETQ. Between the trimmed V and J ends, which lost 5 bases and 2 bases, there was a span of 15 bases. The CDR3 has 15 amino acids. CDR3 sequence: CASRVWGPSTDTQYF. As DNA, the CDR3 is TGCGCCAGCAGAGTATGGGGGCCTTCCACAGATACGCAGTATTTT.

J is TRBJ2-1 and V is TRBV6-1; D is uncertain. CDR3 length equals 14 residues. CDR1 is MNHNS, CDR2 SASEGT, per germline. V lost 5 bases to trimming and J lost 0 bases, with 8 bases between them. CDR3 loop: CASSSVSSYNEQFF. CDR3 nucleotides: TGTGCCAGCAGTTCAGTCAGCTCCTACAATGAGCAGTTCTTC.

This chain joins TRBV5-4 and TRBJ2-3, with 11 positions matching TRBD2. The germline CDR1 and CDR2 sequences are SGHNT and YYREEE (reference sequence). The CDR3 runs 18 residues. With V trimmed by 6 bases and J by 5 bases, 17 bases remained unmatched. This CDR3 reads CASTNWGLAGGPGDTQYF. The CDR3 DNA follows: TGTGCCAGCACCAATTGGGGGCTAGCGGGAGGCCCGGGAGATACGCAGTATTTT.

The V and J genes are TRBV5-4 and TRBJ2-3, with 12 bases aligning to TRBD2. The V gene's germline CDR1 is SGHNT and CDR2 YYREEE (reference sequence). CDR3 length: 16 amino acids. V lost 5 bases and J lost 3; bases outside the gene matches: 7. The CDR3 coding sequence is TGTGCCAGCAGTTCAGCCGGGACTAGCGGGACAGATACGCAGTATTTT. Encoded protein: CASSSAGTSGTDTQYF.